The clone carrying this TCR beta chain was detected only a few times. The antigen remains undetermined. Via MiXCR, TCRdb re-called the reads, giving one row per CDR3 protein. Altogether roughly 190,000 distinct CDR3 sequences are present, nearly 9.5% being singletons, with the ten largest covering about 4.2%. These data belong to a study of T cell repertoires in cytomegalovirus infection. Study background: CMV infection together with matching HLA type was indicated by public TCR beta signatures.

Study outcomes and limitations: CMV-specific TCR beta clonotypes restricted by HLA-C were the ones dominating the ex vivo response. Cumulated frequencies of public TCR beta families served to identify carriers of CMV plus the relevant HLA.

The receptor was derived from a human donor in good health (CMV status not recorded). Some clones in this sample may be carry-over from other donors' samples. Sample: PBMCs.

DNA of the CDR3: TGTGCCAGCAGTCAATCTAGCGGGACTTACACCGGGGAGCTGTTTTTT. Protein product: CASSQSSGTYTGELFF. V gene TRBV2 combines with J gene TRBJ2-2; 9 bases match TRBD2. The CDR3 has 16 residues. Germline V CDR1 and CDR2: SNHLY, FYNNEI. With 5 bases clipped from V and 3 bases from J, the junction kept 7 bases outside the gene matches.